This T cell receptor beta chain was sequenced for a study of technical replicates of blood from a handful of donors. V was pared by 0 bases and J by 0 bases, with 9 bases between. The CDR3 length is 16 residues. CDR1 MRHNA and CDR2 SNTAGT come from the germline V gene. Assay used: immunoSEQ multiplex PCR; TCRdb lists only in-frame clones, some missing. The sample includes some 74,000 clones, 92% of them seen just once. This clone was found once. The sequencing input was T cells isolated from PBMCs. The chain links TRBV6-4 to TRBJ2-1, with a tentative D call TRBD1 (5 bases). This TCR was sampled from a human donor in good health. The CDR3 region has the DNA TGTGCCAGCAGTGACTCCCTACAGGACTCCTACAATGAGCAGTTCTTC. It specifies CASSDSLQDSYNEQFF.